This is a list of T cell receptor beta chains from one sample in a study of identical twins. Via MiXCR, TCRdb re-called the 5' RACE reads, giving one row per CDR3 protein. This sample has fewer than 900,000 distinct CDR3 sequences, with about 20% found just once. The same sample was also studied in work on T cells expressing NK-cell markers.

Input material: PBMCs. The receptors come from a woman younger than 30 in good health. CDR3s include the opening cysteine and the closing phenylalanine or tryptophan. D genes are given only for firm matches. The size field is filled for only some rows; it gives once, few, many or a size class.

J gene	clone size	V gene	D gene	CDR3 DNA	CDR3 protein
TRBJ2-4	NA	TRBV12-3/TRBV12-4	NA	TGTGCCAGCAGTTTCGGTTACAACGTAGCCAAAAACATTCAGTACTTC	CASSFGYNVAKNIQYF
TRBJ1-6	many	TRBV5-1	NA	TGCGCCAGCAGCTTGGGGACAGCTAATTCACCCCTCCACTTT	CASSLGTANSPLHF
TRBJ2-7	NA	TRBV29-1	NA	TGCAGCGTTGCAGGCGAGAACTACGAGCAGTACTTC	CSVAGENYEQYF
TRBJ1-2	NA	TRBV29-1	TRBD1	TGCAGCGTTGAAGACCCCAGGGGGCTTTATGGCTACACCTTC	CSVEDPRGLYGYTF
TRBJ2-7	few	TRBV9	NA	TGTGCCAGCAGCGTAGGCGGGGACTCCTACGAGCAGTACTTC	CASSVGGDSYEQYF
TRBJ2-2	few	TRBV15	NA	TGTGCCACCAGCAGAGATTTGGGGAACACCGGGGAGCTGTTTTTT	CATSRDLGNTGELFF
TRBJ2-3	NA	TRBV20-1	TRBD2	TGCAGTGCTTTGGGGGGACTAGCGCAGTATTTT	CSALGGLAQYF
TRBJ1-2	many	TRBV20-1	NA	TGCAGTGCGCTACCTGACTATGGCTACACCTTC	CSALPDYGYTF
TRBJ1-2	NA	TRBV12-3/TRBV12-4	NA	TGTGCCAGCAGTTCTCGAAGTCAGGCGGACTATGGCTACACCTTC	CASSSRSQADYGYTF
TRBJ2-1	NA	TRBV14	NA	TGTGCCAGCAGCAAGATTGACAATGAGCAGTTCTTC	CASSKIDNEQFF
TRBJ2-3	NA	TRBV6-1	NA	TGTGCCAGCAGGCAGCGACTCACAGATACGCAGTATTTT	CASRQRLTDTQYF
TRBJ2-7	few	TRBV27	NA	TGTGCCAGCAGGCCTTACCGGACAGTTGTTGTCCACGAGCAGTACTTC	CASRPYRTVVVHEQYF
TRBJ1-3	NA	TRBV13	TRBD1	TGTGCCAGCAGCTTGTTGGACAGGCAGATCACTGGAAACACCATATATTTT	CASSLLDRQITGNTIYF
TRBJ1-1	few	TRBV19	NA	TGTGCCAGTCGGGTGGGAGACACTGAAGCTTTCTTT	CASRVGDTEAFF
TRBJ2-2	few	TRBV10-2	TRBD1	TGCGCCAGCACCCCAACAGGGGTCGCCGGGGAGCTGTTTTTT	CASTPTGVAGELFF
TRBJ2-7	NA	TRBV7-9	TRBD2	TGTGCCAGCAGCCCAACTAGCGGGGGAAGGGAGCAGTACTTC	CASSPTSGGREQYF
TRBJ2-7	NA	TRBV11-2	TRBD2	TGTGCCAGCAGCCGTGGGACTAGCGGGAACGAGCAGTACTTC	CASSRGTSGNEQYF
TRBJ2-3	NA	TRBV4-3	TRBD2	TGCGCCAGCAGCCAATTCAGGACTAGCGGGGCTAGCACAGATACGCAGTATTTT	CASSQFRTSGASTDTQYF
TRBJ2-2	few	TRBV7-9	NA	TGTGCCAGCAGCCTTCCGTTCCCCGGGGAGCTGTTTTTT	CASSLPFPGELFF
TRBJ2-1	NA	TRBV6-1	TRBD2	TGTGCCAGCAGGGTTAGCGGGAGCTATGAGCAGTTCTTC	CASRVSGSYEQFF
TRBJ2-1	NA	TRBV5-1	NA	TGCGCCAGCAGCTTGTTCACGGGGGAAAATGAGCAGTTCTTC	CASSLFTGENEQFF
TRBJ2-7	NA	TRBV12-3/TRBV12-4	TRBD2	TGTGCCAGCAGTCCGGGACTAGCGGGAGTACCCGAGCAGTACTTC	CASSPGLAGVPEQYF
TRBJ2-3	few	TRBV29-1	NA	TGCAGCGTCGCGGACGGACGGACAGATACGCAGTATTTT	CSVADGRTDTQYF
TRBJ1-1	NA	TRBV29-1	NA	TGCAGCGGGGGTGGACTCCCGAACACTGAAGCTTTCTTT	CSGGGLPNTEAFF
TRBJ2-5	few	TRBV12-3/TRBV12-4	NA	TGTGCCAGCAGTCGGACTACAGTCTACAAAGAGACCCAGTACTTC	CASSRTTVYKETQYF
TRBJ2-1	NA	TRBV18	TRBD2	TGTGCCAGCGGATCCGGGACTAGCGGTTACAATGAGCAGTTCTTC	CASGSGTSGYNEQFF
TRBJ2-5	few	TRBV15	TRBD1	TGTGCCACCAGCAGAGATGGAGGACAGGGAAGGGAGACCCAGTACTTC	CATSRDGGQGRETQYF
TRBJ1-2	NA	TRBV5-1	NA	TGCGCCAGCAGCTTGGATCCAGGGAGAATAGTAGGTGGCTACACCTTC	CASSLDPGRIVGGYTF
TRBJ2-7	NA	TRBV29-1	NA	TGCAGCGTTGTTTTACAGGTGAACTACGAGCAGTACTTC	CSVVLQVNYEQYF
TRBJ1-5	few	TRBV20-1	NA	TGCAGTGCCGGAAGAGGGCAGGCAAACAATCAGCCCCAGCATTTT	CSAGRGQANNQPQHF
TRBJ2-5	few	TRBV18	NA	TGTGCCAGCTCGCGAGGAGGTTCGGAGACCCAGTACTTC	CASSRGGSETQYF
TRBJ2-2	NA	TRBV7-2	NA	TGTGCCAGCAGCGTGGGGAGGGGGACCGGGGAGCTGTTTTTT	CASSVGRGTGELFF
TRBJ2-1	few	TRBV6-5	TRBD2	TGTGCCAGCAGTTTGAGCGGGAGAGCGCAGTTCTTC	CASSLSGRAQFF
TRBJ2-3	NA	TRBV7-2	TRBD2	TGTGCCAGCAGCTTACTAGCGGGGGGGCCCGATCGGTATTTT	CASSLLAGGPDRYF
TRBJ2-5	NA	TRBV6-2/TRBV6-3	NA	TGTGCCAGCAAGGGGCCTCAAGAGACCCAGTACTTC	CASKGPQETQYF
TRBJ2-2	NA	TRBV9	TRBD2	TGTGCCAGCAGCACCTCTAGCGGGGGATTGGGGGAGCTGTTTTTT	CASSTSSGGLGELFF
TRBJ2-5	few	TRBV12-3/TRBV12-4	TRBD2	TGTGCCAGCAGTCCAACCCGGGGTAGCGGGGAGGAGGAGACCCAGTACTTC	CASSPTRGSGEEETQYF
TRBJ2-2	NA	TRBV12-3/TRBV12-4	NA	TGTGCCAGCAGTAGGGTACGGGAGAACACCGGGGAGCTGTTTTTT	CASSRVRENTGELFF
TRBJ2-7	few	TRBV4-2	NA	TGTGCCAGCAGCCAAGGTTACATCGACGAGCAGTACTTC	CASSQGYIDEQYF
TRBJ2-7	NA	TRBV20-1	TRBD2	TGCAGTGCCAGGCCTAGCGGGATCTACGAGCAGTACTTC	CSARPSGIYEQYF
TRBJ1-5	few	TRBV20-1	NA	TGCAGTGCTAGAGAAGGAGGGCAGTCGCCCCAGCATTTT	CSAREGGQSPQHF
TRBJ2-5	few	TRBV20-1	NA	TGCAGTGCTAGAGATCTGGCTAGAACAGAGGAGACCCAGTACTTC	CSARDLARTEETQYF